The clone carrying this T cell receptor beta chain was seen only once. cDNA came from about 0.51 to 1 ug RNA primed by random hexamers. From the immunoSEQ multiplex PCR reads, TCRdb called clonotypes with MiXCR, one entry per CDR3 protein. The sample shows under 90,000 distinct CDR3 sequences, roughly 94% of them seen only once. The data were taken from a study of CD8 T cells in Susac syndrome. The CDR3 extends over 15 amino acids. The germline gives CDR1 SGHDT, CDR2 YYEEEE. V was trimmed by 4 bases and J by 0 bases, leaving 11 bases between them. The gene calls are TRBV5-6 and TRBJ1-5; tentatively, D is TRBD1 (5 bases). Sequencing input: CD8+ T cells from PBMCs. The TCR sequence derives from a human donor with Susac syndrome. The CDR3 reads CASSRDGFSNQPQHF. For the CDR3, the DNA is TGTGCCAGCAGCCGGGACGGATTTAGCAATCAGCCCCAGCATTTT.